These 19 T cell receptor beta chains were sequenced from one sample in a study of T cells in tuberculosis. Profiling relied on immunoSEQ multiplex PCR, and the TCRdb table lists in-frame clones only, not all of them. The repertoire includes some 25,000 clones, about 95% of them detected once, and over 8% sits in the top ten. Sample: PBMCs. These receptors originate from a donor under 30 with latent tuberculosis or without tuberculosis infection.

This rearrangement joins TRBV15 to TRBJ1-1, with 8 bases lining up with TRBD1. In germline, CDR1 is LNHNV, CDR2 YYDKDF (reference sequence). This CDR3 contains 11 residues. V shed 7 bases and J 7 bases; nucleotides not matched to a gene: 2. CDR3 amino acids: CATTQGVEAFF. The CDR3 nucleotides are TGTGCCACCACACAGGGGGTTGAAGCTTTCTTT.

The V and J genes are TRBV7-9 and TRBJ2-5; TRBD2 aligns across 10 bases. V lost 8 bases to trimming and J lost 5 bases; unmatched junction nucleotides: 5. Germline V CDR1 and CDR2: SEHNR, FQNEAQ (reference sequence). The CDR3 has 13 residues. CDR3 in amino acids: CASSASGGETQYF. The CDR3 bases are TGTGCCAGCTCGGCTAGCGGGGGTGAGACCCAGTACTTC.

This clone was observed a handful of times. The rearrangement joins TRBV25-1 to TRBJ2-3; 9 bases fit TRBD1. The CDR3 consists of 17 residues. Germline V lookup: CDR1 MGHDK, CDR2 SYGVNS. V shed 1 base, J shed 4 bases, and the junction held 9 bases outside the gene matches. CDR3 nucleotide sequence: TGTGCCAGCAGTGAATTTTTAGGGACAGGGAGATCAGATACGCAGTATTTT. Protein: CASSEFLGTGRSDTQYF.

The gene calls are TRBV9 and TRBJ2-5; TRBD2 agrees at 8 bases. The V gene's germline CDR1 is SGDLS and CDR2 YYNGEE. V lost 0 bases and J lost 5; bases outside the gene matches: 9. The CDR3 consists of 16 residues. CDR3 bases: TGTGCCAGCAGCGTAGAAGGTGGCGGGGGGCGGGAGACCCAGTACTTC. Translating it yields CASSVEGGGGRETQYF.

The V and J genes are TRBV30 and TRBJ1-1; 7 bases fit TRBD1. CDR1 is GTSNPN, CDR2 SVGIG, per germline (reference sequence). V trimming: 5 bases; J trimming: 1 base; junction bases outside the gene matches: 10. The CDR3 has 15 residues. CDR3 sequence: CAWAGIGTENTEAFF. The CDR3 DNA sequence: TGTGCCTGGGCCGGCATCGGGACAGAGAACACTGAAGCTTTCTTT. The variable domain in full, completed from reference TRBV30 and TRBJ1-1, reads SQTIHQWPATLVQPVGSPLSLECTVEGTSNPNLYWYRQAAGRGLQLLFYSVGIGQISSEVPQNLSASRPQDRQFILSSKKLLLSDSGFYLCAWAGIGTENTEAFFGQGTRLTVV.

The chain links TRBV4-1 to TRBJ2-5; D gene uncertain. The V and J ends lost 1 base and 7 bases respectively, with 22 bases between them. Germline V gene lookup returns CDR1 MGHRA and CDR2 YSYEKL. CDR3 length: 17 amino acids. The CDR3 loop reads CASSQGQANSLKGTQYF. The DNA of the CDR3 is TGCGCCAGCAGCCAAGGGCAGGCCAACTCCCTTAAAGGGACCCAGTACTTC.

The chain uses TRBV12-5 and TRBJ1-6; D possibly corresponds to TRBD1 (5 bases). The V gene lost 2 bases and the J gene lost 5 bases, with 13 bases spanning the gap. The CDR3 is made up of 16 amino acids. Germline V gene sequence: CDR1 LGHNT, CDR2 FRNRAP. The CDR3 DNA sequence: TGTGCTAGTGGTTTGCTGACAGTTTATAATAATTCACCCCTCCACTTT. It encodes CASGLLTVYNNSPLHF.

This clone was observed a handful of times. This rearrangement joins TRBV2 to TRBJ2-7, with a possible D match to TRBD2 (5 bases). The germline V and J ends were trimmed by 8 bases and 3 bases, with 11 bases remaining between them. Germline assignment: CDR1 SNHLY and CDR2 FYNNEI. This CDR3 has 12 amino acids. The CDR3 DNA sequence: TGTGCCAGCGACCGGGGTGGCTACGAGCAGTACGTC. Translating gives CASDRGGYEQYV.

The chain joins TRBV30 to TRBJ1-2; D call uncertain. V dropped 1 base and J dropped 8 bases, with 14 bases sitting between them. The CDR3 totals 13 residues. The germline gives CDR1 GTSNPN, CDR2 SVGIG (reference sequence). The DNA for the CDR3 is TGTGCCTGGAGTGACGGCTGGGAGTGGGGCTACACCTTC. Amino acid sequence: CAWSDGWEWGYTF.

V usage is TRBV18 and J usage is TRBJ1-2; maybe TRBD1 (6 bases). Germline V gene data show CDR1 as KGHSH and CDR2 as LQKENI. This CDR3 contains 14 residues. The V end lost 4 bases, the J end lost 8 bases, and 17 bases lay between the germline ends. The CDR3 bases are TGTGCCAGCTCACACGCGGACAGTCAACACGGCTACACCTTC. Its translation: CASSHADSQHGYTF.

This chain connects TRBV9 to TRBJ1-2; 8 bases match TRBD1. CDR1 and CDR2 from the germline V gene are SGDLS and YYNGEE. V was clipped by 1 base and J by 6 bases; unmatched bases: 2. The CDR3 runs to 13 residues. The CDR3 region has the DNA TGTGCCAGCAGCGTACGGACAGGGAATGGCTACACCTTC. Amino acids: CASSVRTGNGYTF. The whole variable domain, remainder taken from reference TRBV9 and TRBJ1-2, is DSGVTQTPKHLITATGQRVTLRCSPRSGDLSVYWYQQSLDQGLQFLIQYYNGEERAKGNILERFSAQQFPDLHSELNLSSLELGDSALYFCASSVRTGNGYTFGSGTRLTVV.

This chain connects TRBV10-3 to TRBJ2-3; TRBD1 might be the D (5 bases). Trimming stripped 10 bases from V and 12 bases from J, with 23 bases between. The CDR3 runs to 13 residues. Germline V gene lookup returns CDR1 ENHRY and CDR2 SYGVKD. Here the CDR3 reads CATLPDRSFPQYF. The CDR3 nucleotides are TGTGCCACCCTACCCGACAGATCCTTCCCTCAGTATTTT.

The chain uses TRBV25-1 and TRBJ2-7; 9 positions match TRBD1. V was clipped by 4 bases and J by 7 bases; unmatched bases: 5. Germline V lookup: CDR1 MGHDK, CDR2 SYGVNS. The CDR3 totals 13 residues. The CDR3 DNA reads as TGTGCCAGCAGTGCTGGACAGGGGCTGGAGCAGTACTTC. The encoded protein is CASSAGQGLEQYF.

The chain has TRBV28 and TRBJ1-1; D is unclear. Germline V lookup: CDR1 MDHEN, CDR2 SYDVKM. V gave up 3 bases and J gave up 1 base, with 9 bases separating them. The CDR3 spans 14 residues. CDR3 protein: CASSLHSSNTEAFF. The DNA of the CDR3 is TGTGCCAGCAGTTTGCACAGCTCGAACACTGAAGCTTTCTTT.

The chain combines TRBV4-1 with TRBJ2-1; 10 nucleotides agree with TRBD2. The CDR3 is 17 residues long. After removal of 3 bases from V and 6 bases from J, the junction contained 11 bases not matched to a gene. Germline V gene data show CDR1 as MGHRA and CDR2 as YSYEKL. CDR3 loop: CASSQSGGAMVGNEQFF. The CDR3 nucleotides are TGCGCCAGCAGCCAGAGCGGGGGGGCCATGGTGGGCAATGAGCAGTTCTTC.

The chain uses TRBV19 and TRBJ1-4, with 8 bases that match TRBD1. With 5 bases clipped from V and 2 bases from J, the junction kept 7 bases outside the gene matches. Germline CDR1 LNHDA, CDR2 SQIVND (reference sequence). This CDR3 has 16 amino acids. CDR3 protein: CASSPDRGVTNEKLFF. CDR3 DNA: TGTGCCAGTAGTCCCGACAGGGGAGTCACTAATGAAAAACTGTTTTTT. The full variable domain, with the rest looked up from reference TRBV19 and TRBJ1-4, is DGGITQSPKYLFRKEGQNVTLSCEQNLNHDAMYWYRQDPGQGLRLIYYSQIVNDFQKGDIAEGYSVSREKKESFPLTVTSAQKNPTAFYLCASSPDRGVTNEKLFFGSGTQLSVL.

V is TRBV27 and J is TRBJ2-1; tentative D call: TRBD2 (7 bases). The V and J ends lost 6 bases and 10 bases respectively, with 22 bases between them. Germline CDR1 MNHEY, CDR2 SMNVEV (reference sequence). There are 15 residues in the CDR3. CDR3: CASSLGGERAGEQFF. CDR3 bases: TGTGCCAGCAGCCTAGGGGGGGAAAGGGCCGGGGAGCAGTTCTTC.

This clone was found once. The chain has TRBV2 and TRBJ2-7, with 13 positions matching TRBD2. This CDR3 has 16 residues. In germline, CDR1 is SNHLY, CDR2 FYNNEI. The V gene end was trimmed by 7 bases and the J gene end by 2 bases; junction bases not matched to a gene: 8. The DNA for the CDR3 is TGTGCCAGCACCCTAGGGACTAGCGGGGCGGCCTACGAGCAGTACGTC. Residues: CASTLGTSGAAYEQYV.

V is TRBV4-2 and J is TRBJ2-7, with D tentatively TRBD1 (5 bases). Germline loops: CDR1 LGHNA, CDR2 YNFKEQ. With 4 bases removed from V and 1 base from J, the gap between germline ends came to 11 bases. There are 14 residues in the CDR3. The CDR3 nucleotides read TGTGCCAGCAGCCCTGCAGGGATGTCCTACGAGCAGTACTTC. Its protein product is CASSPAGMSYEQYF.